The 26 T cell receptor beta chains listed next were all sequenced from one sample in a study of cytomegalovirus exposure and HLA in healthy donors (dated by TCRdb to 2016 to 2017). Library prep was done by the immunoSEQ multiplex PCR assay. The multiplex PCR relied on a mix of 60 forward primers for TCR Vbeta segments and 13 reverse primers for TCR Jbeta segments. This immuneACCESS table, as held by TCRdb, lists in-frame sequences with V and J called but not all clones. Of the missing ones, under half trace to an unresolved V gene in checked studies; the others have no known cause. The sample profile shows around 140,000 clones; around four fifths of them were found once. The ten largest clones capture under 3% of the sample. The source material was PBMCs. The receptors were gathered from a female donor in good health and CMV-seronegative.

This chain joins TRBV7-9 and TRBJ2-3; 7 bases are a match to TRBD2. The ends lost 3 bases at V and 3 bases at J; junction bases unmatched: 6. This CDR3 is 15 amino acids long. Germline V gene sequence: CDR1 SEHNR, CDR2 FQNEAQ (reference sequence). The CDR3 sequence: CASSFLGEGTDTQYF. The CDR3 DNA is TGTGCCAGCAGCTTCCTTGGGGAGGGGACAGATACGCAGTATTTT.

The chain carries TRBV28 and TRBJ2-3; a weak D match, TRBD1 (5 bases). CDR3 size: 14 residues. Germline CDR1 MDHEN, CDR2 SYDVKM. V lost 6 bases and J 0 bases, leaving 10 bases between the germline ends. This CDR3 is CASRDTHSTDTQYF. In DNA form, the CDR3 reads TGTGCCAGCAGGGACACCCACAGCACAGATACGCAGTATTTT.

The J gene is TRBJ1-4, the V gene TRBV7-9, with D unclear. This CDR3 contains 16 residues. V was clipped by 5 bases and J by 8 bases, with 21 bases between them. The V gene's germline CDR1 is SEHNR and CDR2 FQNEAQ (reference sequence). The CDR3 region is CASSQSRADGIEKLFF. CDR3 bases: TGTGCCAGCAGCCAATCCCGGGCCGACGGGATCGAAAAACTGTTTTTT.

This clone has just a few counts. The chain combines TRBV6-5 with TRBJ1-5; possible D gene TRBD1, 5 bases. Per germline, CDR1 MNHEY and CDR2 SVGAGI. This CDR3 has 15 residues. Trimming cost V 8 bases and J 1 base, with 15 bases left between them. The CDR3 spells CASDPAGASNQPQHF. The CDR3 DNA reads as TGTGCCAGCGATCCAGCTGGGGCCAGCAATCAGCCCCAGCATTTT.

The gene calls are TRBV30 and TRBJ1-4; TRBD1 aligns across 11 bases. This CDR3 has 15 residues. V was clipped by 2 bases and J by 7 bases; unmatched bases: 6. Germline CDR1 GTSNPN, CDR2 SVGIG (reference sequence). CDR3 nucleotide sequence: TGTGCCTGGAGTTTTAGGACAGGGGGCGGTGAAAAACTGTTTTTT. The encoded protein is CAWSFRTGGGEKLFF.

The chain combines TRBV29-1 with TRBJ2-1, with D unclear. The CDR3 is 11 residues long. Germline CDR1 reads SQVTM; CDR2 reads ANQGSEA. V was trimmed by 7 bases and J by 8 bases, leaving 12 bases between them. The CDR3 spells CSDLRGYEQFF. The CDR3 nucleotides are TGCAGCGACCTCCGCGGCTATGAGCAGTTCTTC.

This chain uses TRBV5-1 with TRBJ1-1; 9 bases are a match to TRBD1. Germline V gene sequence: CDR1 SGHRS, CDR2 YFSETQ. The CDR3 spans 16 residues. V was pared by 4 bases and J by 4 bases, with 11 bases of the junction left unmatched. CDR3 in DNA: TGCGCCAGCAGCCGGGGACAGGGCGGGAGGAGCACTGAAGCTTTCTTT. Translated: CASSRGQGGRSTEAFF.

V and J are TRBV11-2 and TRBJ2-7; 8 bases are a match to TRBD2. This CDR3 has 17 residues. Germline CDR1 SGHAT, CDR2 FQNNGV. The trim removed 1 base at V and 1 base at J, leaving 9 bases unmatched. In nucleotides, the CDR3 is TGTGCCAGCAGCTTAGCTCTCGCGGGGGGACGGTCCTACGAGCAGTACTTC. Amino acids: CASSLALAGGRSYEQYF.

This chain joins TRBV19 and TRBJ2-7; TRBD2 aligns across 14 bases. Trimming removed 3 bases from V and 1 base from J; junction bases left unmatched: 8. Germline V CDR1 and CDR2: LNHDA, SQIVND (reference sequence). The CDR3 is 18 residues long. The DNA of the CDR3 is TGTGCCAGTAGTATTGATGGGACTAGCGGGAGAAGGTCCTACGAGCAGTACTTC. Translation gives CASSIDGTSGRRSYEQYF.

V is TRBV5-1 and J is TRBJ2-2; 7 bases line up with TRBD2. This CDR3 is built from 15 residues. Losses at the gene ends were 2 bases for V and 2 bases for J; bases not matched to a gene: 3. Germline-derived CDR1 and CDR2 are SGHRS and YFSETQ. The CDR3 bases are TGCGCCAGCAGCTTTAGCGGGCGAAACACCGGGGAGCTGTTTTTT. It yields the protein CASSFSGRNTGELFF.

The chain carries TRBV6-1 and TRBJ2-7; 10 bases are shared with TRBD2. This CDR3 contains 19 residues. After removal of 2 bases from V and 0 bases from J, the junction contained 13 bases not matched to a gene. Germline loops: CDR1 MNHNS, CDR2 SASEGT. The CDR3 region has the DNA TGTGCCAGCAGTGAACAGTTAATCGGTCCTAGCGGGAGCTCCTACGAGCAGTACTTC. Its translation is CASSEQLIGPSGSSYEQYF.

In this sample, this clone turned up once. The chain couples TRBV4-1 to TRBJ1-2, with D unclear. CDR3 size: 14 residues. Trimming cost V 1 base and J 2 bases, with 8 bases left between them. Germline lookup yields CDR1 MGHRA and CDR2 YSYEKL. CDR3 DNA sequence: TGCGCCAGCAGCCAAGCGACGGAGAACTATGGCTACACCTTC. Its translation: CASSQATENYGYTF.

The rearrangement uses TRBV28 and TRBJ1-2; no firm D call. The CDR3 has 14 residues. V was cut by 3 bases and J by 2 bases, with 10 bases left in between. Germline V lookup: CDR1 MDHEN, CDR2 SYDVKM. CDR3 bases: TGTGCCAGCAGTTTCGGCGGGGAGAACTATGGCTACACCTTC. Amino acid sequence: CASSFGGENYGYTF.

This chain joins TRBV28 and TRBJ1-2, with D unresolved. The CDR3 extends over 14 amino acids. Germline CDR1 MDHEN, CDR2 SYDVKM. V was shortened by 3 bases and J by 5 bases, with 13 bases between the two germline ends. DNA of the CDR3: TGTGCCAGCAGTTTCGGAGGTACCCTTTATGGCTACACCTTC. Amino acids: CASSFGGTLYGYTF.

The chain has TRBV27 and TRBJ2-3; 9 positions agree with TRBD2. CDR3 length equals 14 residues. The junction had 6 bases not matched to a gene; V was cut back by 3 bases and J by 8 bases. Germline CDR1 is MNHEY and CDR2 is SMNVEV (reference sequence). The CDR3 spells CASSLASGVGTQYF. CDR3 nucleotide sequence: TGTGCCAGCAGTTTGGCTAGCGGGGTCGGTACGCAGTATTTT.

Remarks on this clone: This sample also contains other DNA sequences that code for the same CDR3. This chain connects TRBV5-1 to TRBJ2-5, with D possibly being TRBD1 (6 bases). CDR1 is SGHRS and CDR2 is YFSETQ in the germline V gene. V lost 1 base, J lost 5 bases, and 6 bases lay in between. The length of the CDR3 is 12 residues. CDR3 bases: TGCGCCAGCAGCTTGAGGGGGGAGACCCAGTACTTC. Translation gives CASSLRGETQYF.

V is TRBV7-2 and J is TRBJ1-2, with D possibly TRBD1 on 5 matching bases. V lost 3 bases, J lost 1 base, and 12 bases lay in between. The CDR3 totals 15 residues. Germline V gene sequence: CDR1 SGHTA, CDR2 FQGNSA. CDR3 DNA: TGTGCCAGCAGCTTGCCGGGGGGGATTAACTATGGCTACACCTTC. It is translated as CASSLPGGINYGYTF.

V and J are TRBV7-8 and TRBJ2-1, with TRBD2 identical over 7 bases. Trimming took 3 bases from V and 2 from J; bases not matched to a gene: 4. The CDR3 spans 15 residues. From germline, CDR1 is SGHVS and CDR2 FQNEAQ. CDR3 loop: CASSLREGPYNEQFF. CDR3 sequence (DNA): TGTGCCAGCAGCTTGAGGGAGGGCCCCTACAATGAGCAGTTCTTC.

A single count supports this clone. The genes are TRBV5-1 and TRBJ2-3, with 12 bases fitting TRBD2. The CDR3 length is 14 residues. CDR1 is SGHRS and CDR2 is YFSETQ in the germline V gene. J was trimmed by 8 bases and V by 2 bases; bases with no gene match: 3. CDR3 coding DNA: TGCGCCAGCAGCTTTACTAGCGGGGGGCCTACGCAGTATTTT. Amino acids: CASSFTSGGPTQYF. Looking up the rest from reference TRBV5-1 and TRBJ2-3 gives the full variable domain: KAGVTQTPRYLIKTRGQQVTLSCSPISGHRSVSWYQQTPGQGLQFLFEYFSETQRNKGNFPGRFSGRQFSNSRSEMNVSTLELGDSALYLCASSFTSGGPTQYFGPGTRLTVL.

The rearrangement links TRBV5-1 to TRBJ2-1, with D perhaps TRBD2 (5 bases). CDR1 SGHRS and CDR2 YFSETQ come from the germline V gene. Trimming removed 4 bases from V and 0 bases from J, with 17 bases in between. There are 17 residues in the CDR3. The CDR3 DNA is TGCGCCAGCAGCGCTCAGGTCGGGGTGGGCTCCTACAATGAGCAGTTCTTC. Translating it yields CASSAQVGVGSYNEQFF. Full variable domain (rest looked up from reference TRBV5-1 and TRBJ2-1): KAGVTQTPRYLIKTRGQQVTLSCSPISGHRSVSWYQQTPGQGLQFLFEYFSETQRNKGNFPGRFSGRQFSNSRSEMNVSTLELGDSALYLCASSAQVGVGSYNEQFFGPGTRLTVL.

The CDR3 protein is CASRPVLAGAYGYTF. For the CDR3, the DNA is TGTGCCAGTAGGCCGGTTTTGGCAGGTGCATATGGCTACACCTTC. The chain is built from TRBV19 and TRBJ1-2; D ambiguous. Trimming took 6 bases from V and 5 from J, leaving 19 bases between them. The CDR3 has 15 amino acids. Germline V gene lookup returns CDR1 LNHDA and CDR2 SQIVND (reference sequence). Based on the CDR3 plus reference TRBV19 and TRBJ1-2, the full variable domain is DGGITQSPKYLFRKEGQNVTLSCEQNLNHDAMYWYRQDPGQGLRLIYYSQIVNDFQKGDIAEGYSVSREKKESFPLTVTSAQKNPTAFYLCASRPVLAGAYGYTFGSGTRLTVV.

The chain combines TRBV15 with TRBJ2-7; D gene unclear. V lost 1 base to trimming and J lost 3 bases, with 7 bases between them. Germline V gives CDR1 LNHNV, CDR2 YYDKDF (reference sequence). The CDR3 spans 13 residues. CDR3 nucleotides: TGTGCCACCAGCAGAGGTGGCAACTACGAGCAGTACTTC. This encodes CATSRGGNYEQYF.

The chain couples TRBV19 to TRBJ1-5; D gene ambiguous. V was clipped by 7 bases and J by 0 bases, with 13 bases between them. Per the germline V gene, CDR1 is LNHDA and CDR2 is SQIVND (reference sequence). The CDR3 loop spans 15 amino acids. Written as DNA, the CDR3 is TGTGCCAGTACCCCCCACTTAAATAGCAATCAGCCCCAGCATTTT. Amino acids: CASTPHLNSNQPQHF. The whole variable domain, filled in from reference TRBV19 and TRBJ1-5, reads DGGITQSPKYLFRKEGQNVTLSCEQNLNHDAMYWYRQDPGQGLRLIYYSQIVNDFQKGDIAEGYSVSREKKESFPLTVTSAQKNPTAFYLCASTPHLNSNQPQHFGDGTRLSIL.

This clone has just a few counts. CDR3 sequence reads: CASSLQGAGANVLTF. The CDR3 DNA reads as TGCGCCAGCAGCCTACAGGGAGCTGGGGCCAACGTCCTGACTTTC. This rearrangement joins TRBV5-1 to TRBJ2-6, with a possible D match to TRBD1 (6 bases). The V gene's germline CDR1 is SGHRS and CDR2 YFSETQ. The CDR3 has 15 amino acids. The V gene lost 4 bases and the J gene lost 2 bases, with 10 bases spanning the gap.

This chain links TRBV5-1 with TRBJ1-1; weak D call: TRBD1 (6 bases). V gave up 0 bases and J gave up 0 bases, with 9 bases separating them. The CDR3 is made up of 15 amino acids. Germline assignment: CDR1 SGHRS and CDR2 YFSETQ. This CDR3 is CASSLEPGVNTEAFF. For the CDR3, the DNA is TGCGCCAGCAGCTTGGAACCAGGGGTGAACACTGAAGCTTTCTTT.

This chain joins TRBV29-1 and TRBJ2-7; 9 bases fit TRBD1. The germline CDR1 and CDR2 sequences are SQVTM and ANQGSEA. The CDR3 spans 14 residues. V was clipped by 4 bases and J by 5 bases; unmatched bases: 9. CDR3: CSVGEGTGRNEQYF. CDR3 nucleotides: TGCAGCGTTGGGGAGGGGACAGGGCGTAACGAGCAGTACTTC.